The 11 T cell receptor beta chains reported below all come from one sample, sequenced in a study of T cells in Graves' hyperthyroidism and ophthalmopathy. Amplified TCR beta CDR3 regions derived from RNA transcripts. Researchers ran a first-round RT-PCR on the TCR CDR3 using the HTBI primer set. TCRdb passed the multiplex PCR reads through MiXCR, listing each CDR3 protein once. The sample records fewer than 350,000 distinct CDR3 sequences, roughly a fifth being singletons. Sequencing was carried out using blood. Receptors were obtained from a woman in her forties or fifties with Graves' hyperthyroidism.

This clonotype has just a few counts. J is TRBJ2-7 and V is TRBV19, with D perhaps matching TRBD1 (7 bases). V shed 0 bases and J shed 3 bases, with 15 bases lying between them. The CDR3 is made up of 16 amino acids. Germline-derived CDR1 and CDR2 are LNHDA and SQIVND (reference sequence). In DNA form, the CDR3 reads TGTGCCAGTAGTATAGATTTGGCAGGGGGAGGCTACGAGCAGTACTTC. Amino acids: CASSIDLAGGGYEQYF.

In regard to this clonotype: A clone one base away is much larger, so this may be a read error. This chain joins TRBV2 and TRBJ1-2; possibly TRBD1 for D (5 bases). The V and J ends lost 8 bases and 0 bases respectively, with 13 bases between them. There are 14 residues in the CDR3. The germline V gene has CDR1 SNHLY and CDR2 FYNNEI. The CDR3 sequence is CASGTGGTNYGYTF. Written as DNA, the CDR3 is TGTGCCAGCGGTACAGGAGGAACTAACTATGGCTACACCTTC.

As to this clonotype: Possible read error: a much larger clone is one base away. CDR3 in amino acids: CASSSQGSEQFF. CDR3 sequence (DNA): TGTGCCAGCAGCTCACAGGGTAGCGAGCAGTTCTTC. V is TRBV12-3 or TRBV12-4 and J is TRBJ2-1, with a weak D call TRBD1 (6 bases). V was shortened by 6 bases and J by 10 bases, with 13 bases between the two germline ends. This CDR3 has 12 amino acids.

The chain recombines TRBV5-1 with TRBJ1-6, with D uncertain. The CDR3 extends over 13 amino acids. CDR1 and CDR2 (germline): SGHRS, YFSETQ. Trimming pared 5 bases from V and 7 bases from J, leaving 10 bases between. CDR3 sequence (DNA): TGCGCCAGCAGGGAGGCCCCCAATTCACCCCTCCACTTT. Translated: CASREAPNSPLHF.

The chain is built from TRBV10-3 and TRBJ2-5; 13 positions match TRBD2. The J segment lost 2 bases and the V segment lost 2 bases, leaving 2 bases of the junction unmatched. From germline, CDR1 is ENHRY and CDR2 SYGVKD. The CDR3 spans 16 residues. The CDR3 reads CAISEGLAGVQETQYF. The CDR3 bases are TGTGCCATCAGTGAGGGACTAGCGGGAGTACAAGAGACCCAGTACTTC.

The chain carries TRBV20-1 and TRBJ2-5; the D gene is possibly TRBD2 (7 bases). Between the trimmed V and J ends, which lost 5 bases and 1 base, there was a span of 23 bases. CDR1 and CDR2 from the germline V gene are DFQATT and SNEGSKA (reference sequence). CDR3 length: 17 amino acids. The CDR3 region has the DNA TGCAGTGCTGATCCTAGAGGGGGGGGGGGCCTCCAAGAGACCCAGTACTTC. Its translation: CSADPRGGGGLQETQYF.

This clonotype was counted at least ten times. V gene TRBV7-9 combines with J gene TRBJ1-1; D may be TRBD1 (6 bases). CDR3 length equals 13 residues. Germline CDR1 is SEHNR and CDR2 is FQNEAQ (reference sequence). V was cut by 4 bases and J by 6 bases, with 12 bases left in between. CDR3 amino acids: CASSSQGTAEAFF. Here the CDR3 DNA reads TGTGCCAGCAGCTCACAGGGTACCGCTGAAGCTTTCTTT.

This clonotype was counted many times. The J gene is TRBJ2-7, the V gene TRBV7-6, with 9 bases that match TRBD1. This CDR3 region has 15 residues. Losses at the gene ends were 0 bases for V and 2 bases for J; bases not matched to a gene: 2. Germline V gene sequence: CDR1 SGHVS, CDR2 FNYEAQ. The CDR3 loop is CASSLADRGPYEQYF. The CDR3 DNA follows: TGTGCCAGCAGCTTAGCGGACAGGGGACCCTACGAGCAGTACTTC.

This clonotype was seen a few times. The chain uses TRBV20-1 and TRBJ2-7, with D possibly matching TRBD1 (6 bases). CDR1 DFQATT and CDR2 SNEGSKA come from the germline V gene (reference sequence). V dropped 4 bases and J dropped 2 bases, with 15 bases sitting between them. This CDR3 is built from 14 residues. The CDR3: CSAIPGWGPYEQYF. In nucleotides, the CDR3 is TGCAGTGCTATCCCCGGTTGGGGGCCCTACGAGCAGTACTTC.

Ten or more counts support this clonotype. The J gene is TRBJ2-5, the V gene TRBV2, with D perhaps matching TRBD1 or TRBD2 (6 bases each). The germline gives CDR1 SNHLY, CDR2 FYNNEI. This CDR3 comprises 13 residues. Trimming took off 8 bases at V and 4 bases at J, with 14 bases between the two ends. As DNA, the CDR3 is TGTGCCAGCGGTCCCTGGGGGGCAGAGACCCAGTACTTC. Protein: CASGPWGAETQYF.

This clonotype was counted only a few times. This chain links TRBV25-1 with TRBJ1-2; a possible D gene is TRBD1 (5 bases). The CDR3 has 14 residues. V gave up 6 bases and J gave up 3 bases, with 14 bases separating them. Germline CDR1 is MGHDK and CDR2 is SYGVNS. Here the CDR3 reads CASSRRGYDYGYTF. In nucleotides, the CDR3 is TGTGCCAGCAGCCGTCGGGGGTACGACTATGGCTACACCTTC.